A single sample is the source of the 20 T cell receptor beta chains below, sequenced in a study of cytotoxic CD8 clonotypes in ibrutinib-treated CLL. The repertoire was sequenced with immunoSEQ multiplex PCR; TCRdb's copy has only in-frame clones and lacks some. The sample consists of approximately 15,000 clones, roughly 68% of them appearing once. The starting material was PBMCs, obtained before ibrutinib treatment. The receptor source for this set is a human donor with chronic lymphocytic leukemia.

This clone was seen more than once but under ten times. The chain joins TRBV7-1 to TRBJ1-2; unclear D gene. TRBV7-1 is labeled an ORF, and its function is uncertain. V lost 4 bases to trimming and J lost 2 bases, with 14 bases between them. CDR3 size: 15 residues. The CDR3 loop reads CASSLAHRANYGYTF. CDR3 coding DNA: TGTGCCAGCAGCTTAGCCCACAGAGCCAACTATGGCTACACCTTC.

The CDR3 DNA reads as TGTGCCAGCAGTGACCCGCCAGGGCCCTACGAGCAGTACTTC. Translated, it gives CASSDPPGPYEQYF. The rearrangement links TRBV6-5 to TRBJ2-7; a weak D match, TRBD1 (5 bases). Germline V gene sequence: CDR1 MNHEY, CDR2 SVGAGI. V dropped 5 bases and J dropped 2 bases, with 13 bases sitting between them. This CDR3 spans 14 amino acids.

The chain joins TRBV28 to TRBJ1-5; tentatively, D is TRBD1 (5 bases). V was pared by 5 bases and J by 4 bases, with 9 bases between. The CDR3 is 13 residues long. The germline gives CDR1 MDHEN, CDR2 SYDVKM. Written as DNA, the CDR3 is TGTGCCAGCAGTCTGGACAAAAATCAGCCCCAGCATTTT. It codes for CASSLDKNQPQHF. The full variable domain, with the rest looked up from reference TRBV28 and TRBJ1-5, is DVKVTQSSRYLVKRTGEKVFLECVQDMDHENMFWYRQDPGLGLRLIYFSYDVKMKEKGDIPEGYSVSREKKERFSLILESASTNQTSMYLCASSLDKNQPQHFGDGTRLSIL.

Points on this clone: This sample also contains other DNA sequences that code for the same CDR3. This sequence joins TRBV2 and TRBJ2-6; D gene unclear. V was trimmed by 4 bases and J by 1 base, leaving 14 bases between them. Looked up from germline, CDR1 is SNHLY and CDR2 is FYNNEI. The CDR3 loop spans 17 amino acids. CDR3 bases: TGTGCCAGCAGTGCTCAGACGGGTCGGTCTGGGGCCAACGTCCTGACTTTC. Its protein product is CASSAQTGRSGANVLTF. Full variable domain (outside the CDR3, taken from reference TRBV2 and TRBJ2-6): EPEVTQTPSHQVTQMGQEVILRCVPISNHLYFYWYRQILGQKVEFLVSFYNNEISEKSEIFDDQFSVERPDGSNFTLKIRSTKLEDSAMYFCASSAQTGRSGANVLTFGAGSRLTVL.

The chain couples TRBV7-6 to TRBJ2-7; 7 positions agree with TRBD2. V was pared by 2 bases and J by 1 base, with 8 bases of the junction left unmatched. The germline CDR1 and CDR2 sequences are SGHVS and FNYEAQ. The CDR3 consists of 16 residues. This CDR3 reads CASSLRSGASSYEQYF. CDR3 sequence (DNA): TGTGCCAGCAGCTTAAGGAGCGGGGCCTCTTCCTACGAGCAGTACTTC.

The J gene is TRBJ1-5, the V gene TRBV5-1; no definite D call. This CDR3 region has 15 residues. Germline V gene data show CDR1 as SGHRS and CDR2 as YFSETQ. V was trimmed by 0 bases and J by 1 base, leaving 8 bases between them. In nucleotides, the CDR3 is TGCGCCAGCAGCTTGGGCAGCCAAAGCAATCAGCCCCAGCATTTT. This codes for CASSLGSQSNQPQHF.

This chain joins TRBV6-6 and TRBJ2-2; TRBD2 matches at 7 bases. V shed 4 bases and J 1 base; nucleotides not matched to a gene: 3. This CDR3 is built from 15 residues. The germline V gene encodes CDR1 MNHNY and CDR2 SVGAGI (reference sequence). CDR3 sequence (DNA): TGTGCCAGCAGTTCGGGCGGGAGGAACACCGGGGAGCTGTTTTTT. Translated, it gives CASSSGGRNTGELFF.

This clone was picked up a small number of times. The chain uses TRBV9 and TRBJ2-7; 10 bases fit TRBD2. From germline, CDR1 is SGDLS and CDR2 YYNGEE. The CDR3 has 16 amino acids. The V segment lost 4 bases and the J segment 4 bases; nucleotides outside the gene matches: 11. CDR3 amino acids: CASSPDVAGGIYEQYF. The DNA of the CDR3 is TGTGCCAGCAGCCCAGACGTAGCGGGAGGAATATACGAGCAGTACTTC.

In its sample, this clone ranks as medium-sized (0.01 to 0.1%). The DNA for the CDR3 is TGTGCCAGCAGCTTAGCCGTGGCGGCTAGCACAGATACGCAGTATTTT. Translated: CASSLAVAASTDTQYF. The rearrangement joins TRBV7-6 to TRBJ2-3; D is uncertain. This CDR3 contains 16 residues. Per the germline V gene, CDR1 is SGHVS and CDR2 is FNYEAQ. V shed 0 bases and J shed 0 bases, with 10 bases lying between them.

V usage is TRBV30 and J usage is TRBJ1-4; no firm D call. V shed 4 bases and J shed 8 bases, with 17 bases lying between them. The germline CDR1 and CDR2 sequences are GTSNPN and SVGIG (reference sequence). This CDR3 is 14 amino acids long. CDR3 DNA: TGTGCCTGGATGACGGGAGGGCAGGTCGAAAAACTGTTTTTT. This sequence encodes CAWMTGGQVEKLFF.

This chain connects TRBV7-2 to TRBJ1-4, with a weak D call TRBD1 (6 bases). The CDR3 totals 15 residues. Germline V CDR1 and CDR2: SGHTA, FQGNSA. V lost 1 base, J lost 8 bases, and 14 bases lay in between. The DNA of the CDR3 is TGTGCCAGCAGCTTAGGAGTAGGGGGTGAGGAAAAACTGTTTTTT. Protein sequence: CASSLGVGGEEKLFF.

The J gene is TRBJ2-2, the V gene TRBV18; D unclear. Germline assignment: CDR1 KGHSH and CDR2 LQKENI. The CDR3 totals 14 residues. V dropped 3 bases and J dropped 0 bases, with 5 bases sitting between them. The CDR3 DNA reads as TGTGCCAGCTCACCTAAATCGAACACCGGGGAGCTGTTTTTT. Its protein product is CASSPKSNTGELFF.

Of note for this clone: A read error may account for a junction end that differs from germline. V and J are TRBV7-2 and TRBJ2-1; tentative D call: TRBD1 (5 bases). CDR1 and CDR2 from the germline V gene are SGHTA and FQGNSA. The CDR3 has 14 residues. CDR3 coding DNA: TGCGCCAGCAGCCAAGGGGCACAGGTGCCATTGGGGTTCTTC. Amino acid sequence: CASSQGAQVPLGFF.

This clone qualifies as medium-sized (0.01 to 0.1%). The gene calls are TRBV29-1 and TRBJ2-1; D ambiguous. Germline CDR1 and CDR2: SQVTM and ANQGSEA. Trimming removed 6 bases from V and 12 bases from J, with 30 bases in between. The CDR3 totals 16 residues. The CDR3 loop is CSVDAWVWGYDGGQFF. The CDR3 DNA is TGCAGCGTCGACGCTTGGGTATGGGGATATGACGGTGGGCAGTTCTTC.

This clone was counted a single time. This rearrangement joins TRBV29-1 to TRBJ2-1, with D perhaps matching TRBD2 (5 bases). Germline assignment: CDR1 SQVTM and CDR2 ANQGSEA. CDR3 length: 11 amino acids. The V end lost 7 bases, the J end lost 8 bases, and 12 bases lay between the germline ends. The CDR3 spells CSERRDYEQFF. The DNA of the CDR3 is TGCAGCGAGCGCCGGGATTATGAGCAGTTCTTC.

V gene TRBV5-1 combines with J gene TRBJ2-2; 7 nucleotides match TRBD1. From germline, CDR1 is SGHRS and CDR2 YFSETQ. The CDR3 consists of 14 residues. V shed 7 bases and J 1 base; nucleotides not matched to a gene: 4. This CDR3 reads CASRGQLNTGELFF. The CDR3 DNA follows: TGCGCCAGCCGGGGACAGTTGAACACCGGGGAGCTGTTTTTT.

This chain uses TRBV28 with TRBJ2-7, with a possible D match to TRBD2 (5 bases). CDR1 MDHEN and CDR2 SYDVKM come from the germline V gene. Between the trimmed V and J ends, which lost 6 bases and 4 bases, there was a span of 10 bases. The CDR3 extends over 12 amino acids. The CDR3 nucleotides are TGTGCCAGCAGCCACGGGAATTACGAGCAGTACTTC. This translates into CASSHGNYEQYF.

J is TRBJ2-3 and V is TRBV27, with 10 bases lining up with TRBD1. V lost 1 base to trimming and J lost 8 bases; unmatched junction nucleotides: 12. The CDR3 runs to 17 residues. Germline loops: CDR1 MNHEY, CDR2 SMNVEV (reference sequence). The CDR3 DNA reads as TGTGCCAGCAGTTTATATGGGGGACAGGGGAGTCCCGCTACGCAGTATTTT. Translating it yields CASSLYGGQGSPATQYF.

The chain links TRBV2 to TRBJ1-1; unclear D gene. The CDR3 extends over 12 amino acids. Trimming left V 6 bases short and J 8 bases short, with 13 bases between. Germline CDR1 reads SNHLY; CDR2 reads FYNNEI. CDR3 protein: CASSLLGIEAFF. The CDR3 DNA follows: TGTGCCAGCAGCCTCTTGGGGATCGAAGCTTTCTTT.

The V gene is TRBV6-5, the J gene TRBJ1-2; 7 positions match TRBD1. The CDR3 consists of 14 residues. The germline V gene encodes CDR1 MNHEY and CDR2 SVGAGI. With 2 bases clipped from V and 6 bases from J, the junction kept 6 bases outside the gene matches. The DNA of the CDR3 is TGTGCCAGCAGTTACCGACAGGGCATAGATGGCTACACCTTC. It is translated as CASSYRQGIDGYTF.